The sequence of this TCR beta chain was determined in a study of a mutant IDH1 vaccine in newly diagnosed glioma. Study background: The sex distribution of treated patients was 62.5% male and roughly 38% female, with a mean age of roughly 40 years. Prior therapy was radiotherapy, temozolomide, or both; most received both. Broader study findings: Alterations occurring in top peripheral T cell clonotypes seemed unrelated to pseudoprogression. Immune responses induced by the vaccine were seen in roughly 93% of patients, spanning multiple MHC alleles.

This clone was counted a few times. No antigen is known for it. The table came from immunoSEQ multiplex PCR; TCRdb's copy has only in-frame clones and leaves some out. The table has some 130,000 clones, over 75% seen once. The ends lost 5 bases at V and 0 bases at J; junction bases unmatched: 7. The CDR3 length is 15 residues. CDR1 and CDR2 from the germline V gene are SGHTA and FQGNSA. Documented time point: week 11, during vaccination. The vaccine gave 300 ug of a 20-mer mutant IDH1 peptide subcutaneously per dose. This clonotype was obtained from a man aged 40-55 years with glioma. The sample consisted of PBMCs, taken from a glioma patient whose treatment included an IDH1 peptide vaccine. The rearrangement uses TRBV7-2 and TRBJ2-7, with 7 bases that match TRBD2. Here the CDR3 reads CASSPSGTNSYEQYF. CDR3 nucleotides: TGTGCCAGCAGCCCTTCCGGGACTAACTCCTACGAGCAGTACTTC.